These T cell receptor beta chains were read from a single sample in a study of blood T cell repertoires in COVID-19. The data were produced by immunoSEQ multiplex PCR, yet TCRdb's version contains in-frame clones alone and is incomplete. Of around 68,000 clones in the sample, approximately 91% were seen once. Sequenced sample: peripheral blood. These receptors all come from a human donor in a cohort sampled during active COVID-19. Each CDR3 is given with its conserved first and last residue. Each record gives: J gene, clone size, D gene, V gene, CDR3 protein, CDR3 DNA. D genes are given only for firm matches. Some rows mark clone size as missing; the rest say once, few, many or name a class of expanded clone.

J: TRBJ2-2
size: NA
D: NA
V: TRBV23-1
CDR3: CASSLETVNTGELFF
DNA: TGCGCCAGCAGTCTTGAGACAGTCAACACCGGGGAGCTGTTTTTT

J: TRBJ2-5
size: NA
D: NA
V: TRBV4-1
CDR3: CASSQWRKETQYF
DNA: TGCGCCAGCAGCCAATGGCGGAAAGAGACCCAGTACTTC

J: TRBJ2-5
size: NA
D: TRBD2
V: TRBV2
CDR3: CASTDLAGEETQYF
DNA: TGTGCCAGCACCGACCTAGCGGGAGAAGAGACCCAGTACTTC

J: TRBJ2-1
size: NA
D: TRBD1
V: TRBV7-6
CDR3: CASSFPPTGVGYNEQFF
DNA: TGTGCCAGCAGCTTCCCTCCCACAGGGGTAGGCTACAATGAGCAGTTCTTC

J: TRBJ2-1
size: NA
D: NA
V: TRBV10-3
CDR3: CATSTALVTINEQFF
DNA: TGTGCCACCTCAACGGCCCTAGTCACAATCAATGAGCAGTTCTTC

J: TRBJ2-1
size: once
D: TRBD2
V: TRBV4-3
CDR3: CASSQETGGRGEQFF
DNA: TGCGCCAGCAGCCAAGAAACGGGAGGGCGCGGTGAGCAGTTCTTC

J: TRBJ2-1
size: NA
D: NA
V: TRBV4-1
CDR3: CASSQGWGQTEQFF
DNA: TGCGCCAGCAGCCAAGGTTGGGGGCAGACTGAGCAGTTCTTC

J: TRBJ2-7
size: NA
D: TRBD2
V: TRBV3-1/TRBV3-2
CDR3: CASSQGAETSGSIRDEQYF
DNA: TGTGCCAGCAGCCAAGGGGCGGAGACTAGCGGGAGTATCCGCGACGAGCAGTACTTC

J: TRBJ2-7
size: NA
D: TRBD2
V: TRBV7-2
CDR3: CASTTSGRAEQYF
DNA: TGTGCCAGCACCACTAGCGGGAGGGCCGAGCAGTACTTC

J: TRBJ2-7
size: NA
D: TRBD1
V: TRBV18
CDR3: CASSPPGTGEQYF
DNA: TGTGCCAGCTCACCTCCCGGGACAGGGGAGCAGTACTTC

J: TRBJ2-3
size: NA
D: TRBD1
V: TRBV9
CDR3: CASSVAVGQGNTDTQYF
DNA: TGTGCCAGCAGCGTAGCCGTGGGACAGGGCAACACAGATACGCAGTATTTT

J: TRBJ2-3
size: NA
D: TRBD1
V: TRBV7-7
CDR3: CASSLGQGAQNTQYF
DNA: TGTGCTAGCAGCTTAGGACAGGGGGCGCAAAATACGCAGTATTTT

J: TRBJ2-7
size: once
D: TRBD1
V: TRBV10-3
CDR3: CAISGTGNEQYF
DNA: TGTGCCATCAGTGGGACAGGTAACGAGCAGTACTTC

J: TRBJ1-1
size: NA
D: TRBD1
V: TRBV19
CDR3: CASSISGTGRTEAFF
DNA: TGTGCCAGTAGTATCTCCGGGACAGGGAGGACTGAAGCTTTCTTT

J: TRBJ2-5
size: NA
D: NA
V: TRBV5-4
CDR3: CASSLFGRGRAGTQYF
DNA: TGTGCCAGCAGCTTGTTTGGGAGGGGGAGGGCCGGGACCCAGTACTTC

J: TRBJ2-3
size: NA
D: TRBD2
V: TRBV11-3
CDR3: CASSPGGYSDTQYF
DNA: TGTGCCAGCAGCCCGGGGGGGTACTCAGATACGCAGTATTTT

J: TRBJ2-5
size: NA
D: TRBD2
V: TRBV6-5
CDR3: CASTLEREGLETQYF
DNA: TGTGCCAGCACCCTAGAGCGGGAGGGCCTGGAGACCCAGTACTTC

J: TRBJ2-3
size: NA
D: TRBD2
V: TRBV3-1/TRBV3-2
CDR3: CASSLTGTSGRLFGDTQYF
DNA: TGTGCCAGCAGCCTTACCGGGACTAGCGGGAGGCTTTTTGGAGATACGCAGTATTTT

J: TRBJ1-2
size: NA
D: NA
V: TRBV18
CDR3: CASSPDSLEGRGYTF
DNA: TGTGCCAGCTCACCCGACTCGTTGGAGGGGAGAGGCTACACCTTC

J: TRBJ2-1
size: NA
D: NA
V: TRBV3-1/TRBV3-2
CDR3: CASRPDQGGWYEQFF
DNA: TGTGCCAGCAGACCTGACCAGGGGGGCTGGTATGAGCAGTTCTTC

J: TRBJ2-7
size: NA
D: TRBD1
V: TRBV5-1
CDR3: CASSRDRGPEQYF
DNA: TGCGCCAGCAGCCGGGACAGGGGTCCCGAGCAGTACTTC

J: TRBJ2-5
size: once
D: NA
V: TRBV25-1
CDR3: CASSEYFFRDGSKETQYF
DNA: TGTGCCAGCAGTGAATATTTTTTTCGTGATGGCAGTAAAGAGACCCAGTACTTC

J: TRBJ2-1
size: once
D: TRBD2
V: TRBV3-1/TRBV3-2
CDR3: CASSPLGGTGTRQFF
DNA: TGTGCCAGCAGCCCCCTGGGGGGGACGGGGACCAGGCAGTTCTTC

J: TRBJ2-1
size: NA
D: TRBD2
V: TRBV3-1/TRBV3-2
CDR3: CASSQVRLAIIREQFF
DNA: TGTGCCAGCAGCCAAGTGAGACTAGCCATTATTCGGGAACAGTTCTTC

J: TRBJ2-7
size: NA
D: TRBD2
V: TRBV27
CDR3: CASSFLAGGPGEQYF
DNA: TGTGCCAGCAGTTTTCTAGCGGGAGGGCCGGGGGAGCAGTACTTC

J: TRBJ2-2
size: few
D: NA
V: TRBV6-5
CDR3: CASRFGQNTGELFF
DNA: TGTGCCAGCAGATTCGGACAGAACACCGGGGAGCTGTTTTTT

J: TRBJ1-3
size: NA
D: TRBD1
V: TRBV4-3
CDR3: CASSQDPGGTGNTIYF
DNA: TGCGCCAGCAGCCAAGATCCAGGGGGCACCGGAAACACCATATATTTT

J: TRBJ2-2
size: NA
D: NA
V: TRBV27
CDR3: CASTWRASIGGELFF
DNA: TGTGCCAGCACTTGGAGGGCTAGCATCGGCGGGGAGCTGTTTTTT

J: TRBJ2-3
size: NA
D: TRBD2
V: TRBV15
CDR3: CATSRDGLAGGDTQYF
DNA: TGTGCCACCAGCAGAGATGGGCTAGCGGGAGGGGATACGCAGTATTTT

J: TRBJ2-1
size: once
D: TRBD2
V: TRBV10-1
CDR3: CATTPELAGEQFF
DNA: TGCGCCACCACTCCAGAACTAGCGGGAGAGCAGTTCTTC

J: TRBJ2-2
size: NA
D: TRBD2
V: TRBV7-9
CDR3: CASSVRGGSNTGELFF
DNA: TGTGCCAGCAGCGTCCGGGGGGGTTCGAACACCGGGGAGCTGTTTTTT

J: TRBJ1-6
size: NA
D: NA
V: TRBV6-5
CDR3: CASSYSIGNSPLHF
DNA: TGTGCCAGCAGTTACTCGATCGGTAATTCACCCCTCCACTTT

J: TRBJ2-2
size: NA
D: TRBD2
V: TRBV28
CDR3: CASTERLAGDTGELFF
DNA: TGTGCCAGCACCGAAAGACTAGCGGGAGATACCGGGGAGCTGTTTTTT

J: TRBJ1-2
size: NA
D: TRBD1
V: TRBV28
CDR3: CASRTGTANYGYTF
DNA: TGTGCCAGCAGGACTGGGACAGCCAACTATGGCTACACCTTC

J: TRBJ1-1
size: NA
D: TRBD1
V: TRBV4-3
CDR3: CASSLGQGPGTEAFF
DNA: TGCGCCAGCAGCCTCGGACAGGGGCCCGGCACTGAAGCTTTCTTT

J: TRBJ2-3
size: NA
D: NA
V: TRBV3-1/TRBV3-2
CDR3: CASTTGSTDTQYF
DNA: TGTGCCAGCACCACAGGGAGCACAGATACGCAGTATTTT